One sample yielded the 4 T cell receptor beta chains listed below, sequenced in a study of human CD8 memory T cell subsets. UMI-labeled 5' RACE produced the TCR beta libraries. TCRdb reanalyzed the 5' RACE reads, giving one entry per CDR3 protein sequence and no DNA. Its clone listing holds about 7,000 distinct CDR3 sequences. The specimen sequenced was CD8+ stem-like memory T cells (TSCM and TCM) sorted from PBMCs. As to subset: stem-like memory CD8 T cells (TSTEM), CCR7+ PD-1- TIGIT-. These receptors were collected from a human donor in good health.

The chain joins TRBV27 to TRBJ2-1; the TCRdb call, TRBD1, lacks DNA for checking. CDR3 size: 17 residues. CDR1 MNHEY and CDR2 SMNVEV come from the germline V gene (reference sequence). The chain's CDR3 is CASSLLGTGVFYNEQFF.

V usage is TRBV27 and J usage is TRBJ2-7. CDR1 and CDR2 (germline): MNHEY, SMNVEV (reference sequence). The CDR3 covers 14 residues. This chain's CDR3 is CASSLSYGSYEQYF.

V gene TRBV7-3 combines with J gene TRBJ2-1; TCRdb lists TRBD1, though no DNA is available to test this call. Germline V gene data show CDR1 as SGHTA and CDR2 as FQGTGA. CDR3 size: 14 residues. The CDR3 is CASSLSQGDDEQFF.

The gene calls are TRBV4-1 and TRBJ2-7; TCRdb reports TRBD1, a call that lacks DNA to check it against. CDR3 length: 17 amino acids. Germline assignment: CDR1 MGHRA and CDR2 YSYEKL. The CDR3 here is CASSQDGHPASSQEQYF.